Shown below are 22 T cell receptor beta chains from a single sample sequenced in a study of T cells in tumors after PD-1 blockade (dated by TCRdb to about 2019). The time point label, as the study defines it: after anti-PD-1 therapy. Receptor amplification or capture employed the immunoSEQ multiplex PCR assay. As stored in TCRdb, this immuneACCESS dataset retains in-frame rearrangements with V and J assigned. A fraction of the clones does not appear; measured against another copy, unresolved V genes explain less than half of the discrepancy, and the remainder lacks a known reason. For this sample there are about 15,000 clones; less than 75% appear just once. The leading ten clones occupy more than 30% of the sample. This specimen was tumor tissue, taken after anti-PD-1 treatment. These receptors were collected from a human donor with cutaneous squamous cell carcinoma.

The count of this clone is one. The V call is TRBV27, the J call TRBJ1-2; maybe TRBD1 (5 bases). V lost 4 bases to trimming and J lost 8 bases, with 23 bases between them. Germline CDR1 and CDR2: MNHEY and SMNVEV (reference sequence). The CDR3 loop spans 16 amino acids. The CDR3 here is CASSSAQEGGGGGYTF. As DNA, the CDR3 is TGTGCCAGCAGTTCCGCTCAAGAAGGCGGCGGGGGGGGCTACACCTTC.

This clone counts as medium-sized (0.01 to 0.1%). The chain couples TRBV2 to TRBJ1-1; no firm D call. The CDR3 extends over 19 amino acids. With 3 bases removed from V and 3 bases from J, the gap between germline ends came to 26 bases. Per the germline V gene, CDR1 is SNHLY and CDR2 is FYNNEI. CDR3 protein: CASSDPFRQDALTHTEAFF. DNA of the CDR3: TGTGCCAGCAGTGACCCTTTTAGACAAGACGCACTAACCCACACTGAAGCTTTCTTT.

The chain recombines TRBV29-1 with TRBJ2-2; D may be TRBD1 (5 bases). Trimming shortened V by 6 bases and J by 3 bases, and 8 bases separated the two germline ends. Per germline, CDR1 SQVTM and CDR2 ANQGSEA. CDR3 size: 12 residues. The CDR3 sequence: CSVPGYTGELFF. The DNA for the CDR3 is TGCAGCGTCCCAGGGTACACCGGGGAGCTGTTTTTT.

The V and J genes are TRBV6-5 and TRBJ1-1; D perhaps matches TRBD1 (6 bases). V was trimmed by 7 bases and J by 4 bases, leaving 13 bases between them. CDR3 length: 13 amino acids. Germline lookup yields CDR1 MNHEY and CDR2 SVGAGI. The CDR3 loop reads CASTSTGLTEAFF. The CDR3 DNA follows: TGTGCCAGCACCTCAACAGGGCTCACTGAAGCTTTCTTT.

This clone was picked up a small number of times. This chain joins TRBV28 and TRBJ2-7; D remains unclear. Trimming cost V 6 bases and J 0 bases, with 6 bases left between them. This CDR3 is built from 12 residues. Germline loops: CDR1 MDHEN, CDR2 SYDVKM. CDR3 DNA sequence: TGTGCCAGCAGCGGCCGCTCCTACGAGCAGTACTTC. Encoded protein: CASSGRSYEQYF.

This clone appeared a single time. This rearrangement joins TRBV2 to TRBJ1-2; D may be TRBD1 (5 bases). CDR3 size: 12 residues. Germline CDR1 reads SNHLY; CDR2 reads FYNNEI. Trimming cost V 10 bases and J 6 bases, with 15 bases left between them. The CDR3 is CANRPPGHGYTF. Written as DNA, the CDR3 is TGTGCCAACAGGCCTCCGGGACATGGCTACACCTTC.

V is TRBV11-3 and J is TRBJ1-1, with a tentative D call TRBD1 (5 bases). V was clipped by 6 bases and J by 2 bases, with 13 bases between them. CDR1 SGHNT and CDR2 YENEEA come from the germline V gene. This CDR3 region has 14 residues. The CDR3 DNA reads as TGTGCCAGCAGTTACCGAGACAGTAACACTGAAGCTTTCTTT. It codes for CASSYRDSNTEAFF.

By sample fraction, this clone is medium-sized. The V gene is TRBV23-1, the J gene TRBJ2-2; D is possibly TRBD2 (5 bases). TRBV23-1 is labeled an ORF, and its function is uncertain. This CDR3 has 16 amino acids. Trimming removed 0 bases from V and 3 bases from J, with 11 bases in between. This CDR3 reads CASSQSSAGDTGELFF. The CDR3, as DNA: TGCGCCAGCAGTCAATCTTCGGCCGGGGACACCGGGGAGCTGTTTTTT.

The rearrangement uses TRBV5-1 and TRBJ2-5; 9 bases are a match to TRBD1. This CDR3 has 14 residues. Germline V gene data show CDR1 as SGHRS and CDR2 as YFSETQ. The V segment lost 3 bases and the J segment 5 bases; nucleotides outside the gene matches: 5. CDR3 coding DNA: TGCGCCAGCAGCTACGGGACAGGGCGGGAGACCCAGTACTTC. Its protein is CASSYGTGRETQYF.

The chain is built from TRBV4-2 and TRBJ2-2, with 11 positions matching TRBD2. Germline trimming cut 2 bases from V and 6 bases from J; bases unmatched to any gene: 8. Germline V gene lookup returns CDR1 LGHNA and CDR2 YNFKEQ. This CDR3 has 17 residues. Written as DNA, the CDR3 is TGTGCCAGCAGCCAAATACTAGCGGGGGCTGCCGCCGGGGAGCTGTTTTTT. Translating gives CASSQILAGAAAGELFF.

CDR3 in amino acids: CASSKGQGRLGGELFF. The CDR3 DNA reads TGTGCCAGCAGCAAGGGACAGGGGCGTTTAGGCGGGGAGCTGTTTTTT. The rearrangement joins TRBV7-3 to TRBJ2-2; 10 bases fit TRBD1. The germline gives CDR1 SGHTA, CDR2 FQGTGA. The CDR3 spans 16 residues. Germline trimming cut 5 bases from V and 7 bases from J; bases unmatched to any gene: 10.

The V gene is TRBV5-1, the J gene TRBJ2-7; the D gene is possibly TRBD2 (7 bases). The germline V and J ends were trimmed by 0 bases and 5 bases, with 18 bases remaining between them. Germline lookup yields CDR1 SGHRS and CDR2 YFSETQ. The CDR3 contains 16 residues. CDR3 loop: CASSLGSGGFGNEQYF. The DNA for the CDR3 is TGCGCCAGCAGCTTGGGTTCGGGGGGCTTCGGGAACGAGCAGTACTTC.

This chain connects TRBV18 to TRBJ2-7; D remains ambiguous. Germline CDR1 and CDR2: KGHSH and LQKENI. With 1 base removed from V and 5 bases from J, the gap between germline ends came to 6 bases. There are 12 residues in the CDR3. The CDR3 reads CASSPLTHEQYF. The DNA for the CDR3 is TGTGCCAGCTCACCACTCACCCACGAGCAGTACTTC.

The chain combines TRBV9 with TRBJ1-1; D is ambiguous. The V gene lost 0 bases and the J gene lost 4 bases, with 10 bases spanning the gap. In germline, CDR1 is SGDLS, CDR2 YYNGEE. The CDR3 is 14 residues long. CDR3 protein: CASSVDGVSTEAFF. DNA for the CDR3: TGTGCCAGCAGCGTAGATGGGGTTAGCACTGAAGCTTTCTTT.

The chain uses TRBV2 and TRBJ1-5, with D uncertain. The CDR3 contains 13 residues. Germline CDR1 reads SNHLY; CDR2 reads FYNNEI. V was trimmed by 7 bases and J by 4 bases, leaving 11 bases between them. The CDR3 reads CASTVLGNQPQHF. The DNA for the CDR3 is TGTGCCAGCACGGTCTTGGGTAATCAGCCCCAGCATTTT.

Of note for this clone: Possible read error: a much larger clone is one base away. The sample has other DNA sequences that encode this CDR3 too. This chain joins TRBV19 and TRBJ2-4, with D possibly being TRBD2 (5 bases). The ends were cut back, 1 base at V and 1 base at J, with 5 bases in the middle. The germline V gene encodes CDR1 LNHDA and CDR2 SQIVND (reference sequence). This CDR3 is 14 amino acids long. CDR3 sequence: CASSIAGAKNIQYF. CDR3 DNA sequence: TGTGCCAGTAGTATAGCGGGGGCCAAAAACATTCAGTACTTC.

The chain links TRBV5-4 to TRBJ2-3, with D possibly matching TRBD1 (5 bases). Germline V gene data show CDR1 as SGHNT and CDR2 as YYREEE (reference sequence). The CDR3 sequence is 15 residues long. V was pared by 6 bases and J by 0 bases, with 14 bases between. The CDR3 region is CASTSPWGSTDTQYF. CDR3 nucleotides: TGTGCCAGCACCAGTCCTTGGGGCAGCACAGATACGCAGTATTTT.

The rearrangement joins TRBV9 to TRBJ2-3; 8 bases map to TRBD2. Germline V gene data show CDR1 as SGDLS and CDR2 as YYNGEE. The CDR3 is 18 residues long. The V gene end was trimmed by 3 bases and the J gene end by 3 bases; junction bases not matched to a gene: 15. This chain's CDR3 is CASSERPSGSGFTDTQYF. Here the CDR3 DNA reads TGTGCCAGCAGCGAGAGGCCCAGCGGGAGTGGTTTTACAGATACGCAGTATTTT.

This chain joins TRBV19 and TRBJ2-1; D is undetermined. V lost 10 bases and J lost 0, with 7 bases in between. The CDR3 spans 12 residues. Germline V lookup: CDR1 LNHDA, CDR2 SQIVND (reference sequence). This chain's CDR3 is CATSPSYNEQFF. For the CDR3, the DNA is TGTGCCACCAGCCCCTCCTACAATGAGCAGTTCTTC. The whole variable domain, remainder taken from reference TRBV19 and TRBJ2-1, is DGGITQSPKYLFRKEGQNVTLSCEQNLNHDAMYWYRQDPGQGLRLIYYSQIVNDFQKGDIAEGYSVSREKKESFPLTVTSAQKNPTAFYLCATSPSYNEQFFGPGTRLTVL.

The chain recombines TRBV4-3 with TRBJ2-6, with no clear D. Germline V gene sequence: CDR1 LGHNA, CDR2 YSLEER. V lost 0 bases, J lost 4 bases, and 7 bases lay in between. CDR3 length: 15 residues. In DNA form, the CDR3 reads TGCGCCAGCAGCCAAGAATTATCAGGGGCCAACGTCCTGACTTTC. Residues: CASSQELSGANVLTF.

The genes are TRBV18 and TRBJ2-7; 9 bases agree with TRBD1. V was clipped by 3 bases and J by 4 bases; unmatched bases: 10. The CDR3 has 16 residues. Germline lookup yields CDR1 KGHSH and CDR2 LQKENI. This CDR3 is CASSPMPGQGKYEQYF. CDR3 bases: TGTGCCAGCTCACCGATGCCGGGACAGGGAAAGTACGAGCAGTACTTC.

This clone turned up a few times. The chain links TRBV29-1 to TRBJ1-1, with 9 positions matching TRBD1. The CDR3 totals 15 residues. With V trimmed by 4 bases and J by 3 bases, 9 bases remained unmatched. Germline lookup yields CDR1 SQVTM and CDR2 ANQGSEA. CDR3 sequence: CSVAGGTGYHTEAFF. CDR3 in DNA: TGCAGCGTTGCCGGAGGGACAGGGTATCACACTGAAGCTTTCTTT.